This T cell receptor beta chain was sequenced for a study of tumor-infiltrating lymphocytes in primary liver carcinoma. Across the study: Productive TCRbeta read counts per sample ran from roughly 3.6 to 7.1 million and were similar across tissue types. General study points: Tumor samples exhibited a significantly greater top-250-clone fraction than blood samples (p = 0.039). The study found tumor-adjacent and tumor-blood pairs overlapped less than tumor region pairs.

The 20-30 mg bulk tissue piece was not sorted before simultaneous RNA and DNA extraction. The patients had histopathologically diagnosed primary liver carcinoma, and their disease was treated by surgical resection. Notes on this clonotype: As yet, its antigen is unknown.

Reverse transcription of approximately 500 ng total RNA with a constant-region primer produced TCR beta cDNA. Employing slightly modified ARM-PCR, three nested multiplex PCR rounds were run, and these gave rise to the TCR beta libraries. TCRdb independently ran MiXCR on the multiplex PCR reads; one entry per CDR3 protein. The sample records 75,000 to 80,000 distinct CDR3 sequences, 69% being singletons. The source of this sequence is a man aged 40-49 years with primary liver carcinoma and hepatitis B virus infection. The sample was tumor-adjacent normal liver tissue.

The CDR3 DNA sequence: TGCAGCGTTGTGTTTGTGGGAGCATCAACCCGGCATTTT. Residues: CSVVFVGASTRHF. This sequence joins TRBV29-1 and TRBJ1-5; D unclear. The CDR3 sequence is 13 residues long. Per germline, CDR1 SQVTM and CDR2 ANQGSEA. The V gene lost 4 bases and the J gene lost 15 bases, with 22 bases spanning the gap.